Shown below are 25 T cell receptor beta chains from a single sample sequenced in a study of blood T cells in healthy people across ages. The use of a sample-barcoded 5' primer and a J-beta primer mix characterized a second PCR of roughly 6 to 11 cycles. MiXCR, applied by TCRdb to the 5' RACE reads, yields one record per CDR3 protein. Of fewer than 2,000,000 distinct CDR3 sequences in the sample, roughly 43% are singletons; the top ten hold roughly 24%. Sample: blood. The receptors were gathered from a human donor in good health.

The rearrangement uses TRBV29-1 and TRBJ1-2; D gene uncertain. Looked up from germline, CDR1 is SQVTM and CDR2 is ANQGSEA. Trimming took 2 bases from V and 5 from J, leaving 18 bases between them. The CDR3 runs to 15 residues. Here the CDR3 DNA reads TGCAGCGTTGAACCTGATTTAGGATCCGGTTATGGCTACACCTTC. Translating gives CSVEPDLGSGYGYTF.

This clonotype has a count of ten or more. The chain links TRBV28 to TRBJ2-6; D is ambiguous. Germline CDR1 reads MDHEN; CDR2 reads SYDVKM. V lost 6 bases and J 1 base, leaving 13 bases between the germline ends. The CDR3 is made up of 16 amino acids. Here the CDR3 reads CASSSFGPSGANVLTF. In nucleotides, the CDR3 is TGTGCCAGCAGCTCCTTTGGACCTTCTGGGGCCAACGTCCTGACTTTC.

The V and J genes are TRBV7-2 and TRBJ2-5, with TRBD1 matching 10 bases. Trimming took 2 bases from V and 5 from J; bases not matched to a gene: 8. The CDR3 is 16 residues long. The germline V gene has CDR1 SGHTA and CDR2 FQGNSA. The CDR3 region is CASSLSADRGWETQYF. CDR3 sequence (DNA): TGTGCCAGCAGCTTAAGTGCGGACAGGGGGTGGGAGACCCAGTACTTC.

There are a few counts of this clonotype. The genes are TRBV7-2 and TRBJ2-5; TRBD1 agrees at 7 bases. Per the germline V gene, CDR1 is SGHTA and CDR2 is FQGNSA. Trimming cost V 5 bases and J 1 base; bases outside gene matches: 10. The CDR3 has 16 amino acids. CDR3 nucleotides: TGTGCCAGCAGCCTAAATTCCCGGACAGGCCAAGAGACCCAGTACTTC. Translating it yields CASSLNSRTGQETQYF.

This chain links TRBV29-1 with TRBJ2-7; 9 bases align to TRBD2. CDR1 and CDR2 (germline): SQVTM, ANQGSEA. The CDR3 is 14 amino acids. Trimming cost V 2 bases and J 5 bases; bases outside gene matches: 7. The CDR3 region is CSVERLADTHEQYF. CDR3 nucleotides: TGCAGCGTTGAAAGACTAGCGGATACCCACGAGCAGTACTTC.

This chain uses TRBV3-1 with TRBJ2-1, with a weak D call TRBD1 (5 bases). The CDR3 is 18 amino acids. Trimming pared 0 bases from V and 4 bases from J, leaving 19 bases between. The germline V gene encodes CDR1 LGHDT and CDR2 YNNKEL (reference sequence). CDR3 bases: TGTGCCAGCAGCCAAGATACCCTAGGCGCAGGGAAGTACAATGAGCAGTTCTTC. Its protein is CASSQDTLGAGKYNEQFF.

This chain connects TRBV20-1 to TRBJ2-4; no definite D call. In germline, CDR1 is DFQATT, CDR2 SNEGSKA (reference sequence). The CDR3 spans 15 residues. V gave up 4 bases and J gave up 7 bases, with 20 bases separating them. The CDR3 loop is CSAKDPYEAGNIQYF. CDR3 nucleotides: TGCAGTGCTAAAGATCCTTATGAGGCTGGGAACATTCAGTACTTC.

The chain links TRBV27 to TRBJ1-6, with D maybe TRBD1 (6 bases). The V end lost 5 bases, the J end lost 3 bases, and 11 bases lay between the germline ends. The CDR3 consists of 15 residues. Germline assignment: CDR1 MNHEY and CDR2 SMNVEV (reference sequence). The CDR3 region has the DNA TGTGCCAGCAGTGGAAACAGGGACTATAATTCACCCCTCCACTTT. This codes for CASSGNRDYNSPLHF.

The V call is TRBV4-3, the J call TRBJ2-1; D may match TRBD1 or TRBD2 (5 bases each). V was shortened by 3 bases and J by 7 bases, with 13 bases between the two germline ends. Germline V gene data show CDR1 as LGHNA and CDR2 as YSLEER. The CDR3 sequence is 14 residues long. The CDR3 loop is CASSQGPGWNEQFF. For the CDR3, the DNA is TGCGCCAGCAGCCAGGGACCTGGGTGGAATGAGCAGTTCTTC.

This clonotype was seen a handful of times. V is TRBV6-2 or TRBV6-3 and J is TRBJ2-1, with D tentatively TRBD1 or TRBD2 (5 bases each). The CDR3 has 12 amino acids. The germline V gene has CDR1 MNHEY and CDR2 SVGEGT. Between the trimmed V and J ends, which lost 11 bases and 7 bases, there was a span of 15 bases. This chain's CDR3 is CAAGTDGNEQFF. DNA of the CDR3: TGTGCCGCCGGGACGGACGGGAATGAGCAGTTCTTC.

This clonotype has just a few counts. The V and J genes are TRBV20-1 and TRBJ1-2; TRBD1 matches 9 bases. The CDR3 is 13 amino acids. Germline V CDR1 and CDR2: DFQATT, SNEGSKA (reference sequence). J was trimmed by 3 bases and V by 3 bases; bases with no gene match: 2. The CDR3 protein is CSASRDRDYGYTF. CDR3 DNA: TGCAGTGCTAGCAGGGACAGGGACTATGGCTACACCTTC.

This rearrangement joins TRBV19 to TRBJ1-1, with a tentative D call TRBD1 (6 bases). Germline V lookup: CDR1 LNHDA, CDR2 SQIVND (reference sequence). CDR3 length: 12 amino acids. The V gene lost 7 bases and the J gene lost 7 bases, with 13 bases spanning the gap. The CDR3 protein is CASTIDRYEAFF. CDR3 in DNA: TGTGCCAGTACCATCGACAGGTATGAAGCTTTCTTT. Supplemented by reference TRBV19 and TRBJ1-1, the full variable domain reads DGGITQSPKYLFRKEGQNVTLSCEQNLNHDAMYWYRQDPGQGLRLIYYSQIVNDFQKGDIAEGYSVSREKKESFPLTVTSAQKNPTAFYLCASTIDRYEAFFGQGTRLTVV.

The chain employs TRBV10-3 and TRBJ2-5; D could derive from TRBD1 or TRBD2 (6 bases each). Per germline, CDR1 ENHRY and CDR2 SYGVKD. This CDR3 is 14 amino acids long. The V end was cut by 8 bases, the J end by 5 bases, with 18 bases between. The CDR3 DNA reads TGTGCCATCTGCCCCGGGGGCCTAGGGGAGACCCAGTACTTC. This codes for CAICPGGLGETQYF.

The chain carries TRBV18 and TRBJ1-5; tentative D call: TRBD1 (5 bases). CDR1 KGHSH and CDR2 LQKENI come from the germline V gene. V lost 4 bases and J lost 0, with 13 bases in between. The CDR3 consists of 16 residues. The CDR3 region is CASSLSGTTSNQPQHF. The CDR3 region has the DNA TGTGCCAGCTCACTCTCCGGGACTACTAGCAATCAGCCCCAGCATTTT.

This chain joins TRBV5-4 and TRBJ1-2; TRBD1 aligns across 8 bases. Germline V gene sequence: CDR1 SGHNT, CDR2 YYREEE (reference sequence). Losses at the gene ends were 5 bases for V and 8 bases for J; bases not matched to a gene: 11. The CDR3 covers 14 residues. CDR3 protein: CASRPDQGARGYTF. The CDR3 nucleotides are TGTGCCAGCAGGCCTGACCAGGGGGCGCGGGGCTACACCTTC.

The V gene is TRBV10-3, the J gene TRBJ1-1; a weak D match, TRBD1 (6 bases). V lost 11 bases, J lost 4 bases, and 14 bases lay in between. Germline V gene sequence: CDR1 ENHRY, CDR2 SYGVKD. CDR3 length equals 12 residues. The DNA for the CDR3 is TGTGCCTCTACAGGGTTCTTCACTGAAGCTTTCTTT. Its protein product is CASTGFFTEAFF.

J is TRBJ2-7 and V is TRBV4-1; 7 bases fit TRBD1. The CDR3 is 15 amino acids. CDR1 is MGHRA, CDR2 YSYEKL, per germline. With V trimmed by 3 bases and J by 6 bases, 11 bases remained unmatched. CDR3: CASSHSRQGTLEQYF. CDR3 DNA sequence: TGCGCCAGCAGCCATTCCAGACAGGGTACTCTCGAGCAGTACTTC.

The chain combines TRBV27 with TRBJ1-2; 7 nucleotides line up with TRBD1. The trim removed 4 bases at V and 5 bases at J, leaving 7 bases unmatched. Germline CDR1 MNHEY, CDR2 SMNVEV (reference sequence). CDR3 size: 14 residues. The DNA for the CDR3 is TGTGCCAGCAGTTGGACAGGAGGTACTTATGGCTACACCTTC. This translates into CASSWTGGTYGYTF.

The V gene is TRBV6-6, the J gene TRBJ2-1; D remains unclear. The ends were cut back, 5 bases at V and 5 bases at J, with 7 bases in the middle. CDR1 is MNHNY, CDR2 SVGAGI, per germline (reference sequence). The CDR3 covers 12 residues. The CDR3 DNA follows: TGTGCCAGCAGTCGACGAAACAATGAGCAGTTCTTC. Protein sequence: CASSRRNNEQFF.

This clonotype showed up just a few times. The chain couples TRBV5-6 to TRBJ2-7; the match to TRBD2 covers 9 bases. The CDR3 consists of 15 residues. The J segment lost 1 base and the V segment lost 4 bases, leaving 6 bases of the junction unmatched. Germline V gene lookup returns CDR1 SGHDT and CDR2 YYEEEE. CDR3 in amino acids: CASSEPGLASYEQYF. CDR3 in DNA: TGTGCCAGCAGCGAACCGGGACTAGCATCCTACGAGCAGTACTTC.

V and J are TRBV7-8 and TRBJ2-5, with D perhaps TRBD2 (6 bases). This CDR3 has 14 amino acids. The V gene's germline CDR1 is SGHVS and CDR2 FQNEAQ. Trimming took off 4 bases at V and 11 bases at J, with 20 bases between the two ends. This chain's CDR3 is CASSCRTHGGEQYF. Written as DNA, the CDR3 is TGTGCCAGCAGCTGCCGGACCCACGGCGGGGAGCAGTACTTC.

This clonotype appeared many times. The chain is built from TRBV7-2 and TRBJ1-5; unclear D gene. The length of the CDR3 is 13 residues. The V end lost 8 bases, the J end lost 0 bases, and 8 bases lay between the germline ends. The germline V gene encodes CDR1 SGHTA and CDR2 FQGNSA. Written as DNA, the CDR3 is TGTGCCAGCTCTACATATAGCAATCAGCCCCAGCATTTT. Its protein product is CASSTYSNQPQHF.

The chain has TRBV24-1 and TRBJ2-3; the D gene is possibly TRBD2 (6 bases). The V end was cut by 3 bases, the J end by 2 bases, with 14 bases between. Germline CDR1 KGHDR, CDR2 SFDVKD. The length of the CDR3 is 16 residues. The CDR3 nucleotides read TGTGCCACCAGTGATGGAGGGAAGGAGGTCACAGATACGCAGTATTTT. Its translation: CATSDGGKEVTDTQYF.

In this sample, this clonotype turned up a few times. CDR3 nucleotides: TGCGCCAGCAGCCTAAACTCGTGGGGACAGGGATCCAATGAGCAGTTCTTC. Amino acid sequence: CASSLNSWGQGSNEQFF. V and J are TRBV4-1 and TRBJ2-1; 9 bases agree with TRBD1. Germline CDR1 reads MGHRA; CDR2 reads YSYEKL. V was pared by 4 bases and J by 6 bases, with 13 bases of the junction left unmatched. This CDR3 is built from 17 residues.

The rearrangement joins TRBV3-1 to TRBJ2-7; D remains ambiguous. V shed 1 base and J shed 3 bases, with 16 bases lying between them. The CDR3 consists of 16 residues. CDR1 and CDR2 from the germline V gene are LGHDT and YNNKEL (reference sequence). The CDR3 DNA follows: TGTGCCAGCAGCCAAGGAAAGGGCCCGAAAGACTACGAGCAGTACTTC. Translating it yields CASSQGKGPKDYEQYF.